This TCR beta chain derives from a study of read filtering for tumor transcriptome and immune sequencing. At least ten counts were recorded for this clonotype. The library was built from roughly 400 ng RNA with molecular barcoded adaptors for alpha/delta and beta/gamma chains. TCRdb redid the calling of the reads with MiXCR, one entry per CDR3 protein. Counted here are more than 12,000 distinct CDR3 sequences, roughly 20% occurring once; the ten biggest clones make up 80%. From germline, CDR1 is SEHNR and CDR2 FQNEAQ (reference sequence). The CDR3 spans 12 residues. The V and J ends lost 6 bases and 8 bases respectively, with 11 bases between them.

The sample comprised a population of CD138-negative cells sorted from bone marrow. This TCR came from a donor at least 40 years old with multiple myeloma. The V call is TRBV7-9, the J call TRBJ2-1; TRBD2 is a possible D gene (6 bases). CDR3 residues: CASRPTRDEQFF. The CDR3 bases are TGTGCCAGCAGACCGACTAGGGATGAGCAGTTCTTC.